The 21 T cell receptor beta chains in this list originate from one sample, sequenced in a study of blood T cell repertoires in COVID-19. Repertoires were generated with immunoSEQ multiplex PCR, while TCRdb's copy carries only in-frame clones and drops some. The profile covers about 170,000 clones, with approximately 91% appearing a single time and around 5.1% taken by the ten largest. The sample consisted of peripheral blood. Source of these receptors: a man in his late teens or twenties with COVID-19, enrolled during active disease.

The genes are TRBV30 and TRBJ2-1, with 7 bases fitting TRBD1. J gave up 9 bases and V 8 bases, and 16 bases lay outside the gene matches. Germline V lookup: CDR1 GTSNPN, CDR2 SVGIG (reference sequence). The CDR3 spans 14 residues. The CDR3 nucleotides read TGTGCCCTCTCCAGGCCAGGGGGTATGGGTGAGCAGTTCTTC. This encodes CALSRPGGMGEQFF. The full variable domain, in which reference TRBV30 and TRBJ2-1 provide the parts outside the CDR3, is SQTIHQWPATLVQPVGSPLSLECTVEGTSNPNLYWYRQAAGRGLQLLFYSVGIGQISSEVPQNLSASRPQDRQFILSSKKLLLSDSGFYLCALSRPGGMGEQFFGPGTRLTVL.

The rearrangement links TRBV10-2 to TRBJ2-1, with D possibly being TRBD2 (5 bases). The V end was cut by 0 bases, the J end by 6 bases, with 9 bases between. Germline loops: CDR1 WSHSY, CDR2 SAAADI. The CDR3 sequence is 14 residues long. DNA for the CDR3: TGCGCCAGCAGTGAGTCGATGGCGGGCAATGAGCAGTTCTTC. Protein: CASSESMAGNEQFF.

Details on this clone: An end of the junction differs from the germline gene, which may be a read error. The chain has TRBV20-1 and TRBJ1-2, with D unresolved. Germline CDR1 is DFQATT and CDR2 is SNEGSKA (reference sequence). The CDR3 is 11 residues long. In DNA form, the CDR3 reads TGCAGTGCTAGAGATTACGTCGAGGCCTCCTTC. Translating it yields CSARDYVEASF.

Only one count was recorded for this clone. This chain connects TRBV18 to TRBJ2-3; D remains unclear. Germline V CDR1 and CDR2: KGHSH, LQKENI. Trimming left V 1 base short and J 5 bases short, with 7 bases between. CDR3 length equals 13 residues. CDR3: CASSPLPGDTQYF. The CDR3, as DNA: TGTGCCAGCTCACCACTCCCCGGAGATACGCAGTATTTT.

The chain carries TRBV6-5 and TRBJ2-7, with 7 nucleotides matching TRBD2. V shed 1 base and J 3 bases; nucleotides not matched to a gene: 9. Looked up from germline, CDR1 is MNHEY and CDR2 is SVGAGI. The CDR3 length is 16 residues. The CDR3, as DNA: TGTGCCAGCAGTTACTTCGGGGCTAGCGGAGGCTACGAGCAGTACTTC. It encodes CASSYFGASGGYEQYF.

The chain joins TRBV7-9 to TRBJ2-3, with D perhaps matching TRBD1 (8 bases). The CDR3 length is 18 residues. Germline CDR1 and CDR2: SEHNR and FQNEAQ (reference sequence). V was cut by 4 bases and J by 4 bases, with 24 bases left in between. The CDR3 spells CASSSLAPDRAGADTQYF. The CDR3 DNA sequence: TGTGCCAGCAGCTCCTTGGCTCCGGACAGGGCGGGGGCAGATACGCAGTATTTT.

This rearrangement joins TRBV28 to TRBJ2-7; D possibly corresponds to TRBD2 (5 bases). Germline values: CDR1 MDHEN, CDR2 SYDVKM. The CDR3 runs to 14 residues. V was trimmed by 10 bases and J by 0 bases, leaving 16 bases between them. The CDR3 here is CAIARGERSYEQYF. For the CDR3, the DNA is TGTGCCATCGCCCGGGGTGAGCGCTCCTACGAGCAGTACTTC.

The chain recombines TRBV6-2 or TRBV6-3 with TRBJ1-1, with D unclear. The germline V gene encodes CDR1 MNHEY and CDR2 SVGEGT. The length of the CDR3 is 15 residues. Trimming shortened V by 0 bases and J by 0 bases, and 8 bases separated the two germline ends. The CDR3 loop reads CASSYSFQVNTEAFF. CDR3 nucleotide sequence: TGTGCCAGCAGTTACTCGTTCCAGGTGAACACTGAAGCTTTCTTT.

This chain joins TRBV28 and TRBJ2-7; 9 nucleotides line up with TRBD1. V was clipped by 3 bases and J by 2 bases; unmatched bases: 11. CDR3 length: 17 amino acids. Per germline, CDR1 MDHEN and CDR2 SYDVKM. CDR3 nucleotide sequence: TGTGCCAGCAGTTTTTCCCACAGGGGGCCCTTTCCCTACGAGCAGTACTTC. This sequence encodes CASSFSHRGPFPYEQYF.

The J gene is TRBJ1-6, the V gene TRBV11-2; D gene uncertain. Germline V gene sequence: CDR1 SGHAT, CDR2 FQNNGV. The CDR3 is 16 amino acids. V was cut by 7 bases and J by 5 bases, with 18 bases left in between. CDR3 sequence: CASTVGSWANNSPLHF. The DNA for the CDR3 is TGTGCCAGCACCGTTGGGAGCTGGGCTAATAATTCACCCCTCCACTTT.

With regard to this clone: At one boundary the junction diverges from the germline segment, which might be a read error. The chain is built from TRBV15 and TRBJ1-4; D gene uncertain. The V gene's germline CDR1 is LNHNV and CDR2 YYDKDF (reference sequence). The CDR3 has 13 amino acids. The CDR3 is CATQHPQEKKLLF. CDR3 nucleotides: TGTGCCACCCAGCACCCCCAGGAAAAAAAACTGCTTTTT.

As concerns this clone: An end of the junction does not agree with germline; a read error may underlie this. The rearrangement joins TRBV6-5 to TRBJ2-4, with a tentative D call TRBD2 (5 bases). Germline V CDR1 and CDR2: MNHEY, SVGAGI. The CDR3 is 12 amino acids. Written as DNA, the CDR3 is TGTGCCAGCAGTATTCCCGGGGTTGGGTCCCTCTTC. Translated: CASSIPGVGSLF.

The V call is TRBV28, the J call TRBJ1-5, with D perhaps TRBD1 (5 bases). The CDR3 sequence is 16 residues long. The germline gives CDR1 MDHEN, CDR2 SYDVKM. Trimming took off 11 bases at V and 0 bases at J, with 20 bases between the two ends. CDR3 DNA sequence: TGTGCCGGAGTGGGGGGGGTGGCCGGTAGCAATCAGCCCCAGCATTTT. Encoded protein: CAGVGGVAGSNQPQHF.

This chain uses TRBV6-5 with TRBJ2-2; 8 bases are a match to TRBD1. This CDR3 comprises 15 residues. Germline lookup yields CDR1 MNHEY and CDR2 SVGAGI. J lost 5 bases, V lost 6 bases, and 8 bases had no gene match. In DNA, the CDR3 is TGTGCCAGCAGGTCCCAGGGGGCAAGTACCGGGGAGCTGTTTTTT. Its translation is CASRSQGASTGELFF.

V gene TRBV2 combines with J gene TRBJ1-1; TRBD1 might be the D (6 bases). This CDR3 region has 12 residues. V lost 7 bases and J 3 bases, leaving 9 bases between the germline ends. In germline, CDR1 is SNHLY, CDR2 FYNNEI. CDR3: CASKDRYTEAFF. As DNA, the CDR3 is TGTGCCAGCAAGGACAGATACACTGAAGCTTTCTTT. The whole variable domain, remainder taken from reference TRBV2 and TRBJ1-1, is EPEVTQTPSHQVTQMGQEVILRCVPISNHLYFYWYRQILGQKVEFLVSFYNNEISEKSEIFDDQFSVERPDGSNFTLKIRSTKLEDSAMYFCASKDRYTEAFFGQGTRLTVV.

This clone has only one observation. The CDR3 is CASSFPTSSPYNEQFF. The CDR3 DNA reads TGTGCCAGCAGCTTCCCGACTAGCTCACCCTACAATGAGCAGTTCTTC. The V gene is TRBV7-9, the J gene TRBJ2-1; 7 bases match TRBD2. CDR3 length: 16 residues. CDR1 is SEHNR and CDR2 is FQNEAQ in the germline V gene (reference sequence). V lost 3 bases, J lost 2 bases, and 7 bases stayed unmatched.

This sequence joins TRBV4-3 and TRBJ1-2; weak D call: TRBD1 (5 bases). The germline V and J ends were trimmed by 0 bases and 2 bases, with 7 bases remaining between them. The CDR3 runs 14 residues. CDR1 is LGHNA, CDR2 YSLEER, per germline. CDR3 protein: CASSQDRQNYGYTF. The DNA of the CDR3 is TGCGCCAGCAGCCAAGATCGACAGAACTATGGCTACACCTTC.

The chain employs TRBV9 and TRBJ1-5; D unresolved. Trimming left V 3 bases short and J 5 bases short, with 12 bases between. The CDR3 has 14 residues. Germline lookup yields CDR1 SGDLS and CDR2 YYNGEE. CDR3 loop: CASSADGRDQPQHF. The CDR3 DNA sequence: TGTGCCAGCAGCGCAGATGGGCGGGATCAGCCCCAGCATTTT.

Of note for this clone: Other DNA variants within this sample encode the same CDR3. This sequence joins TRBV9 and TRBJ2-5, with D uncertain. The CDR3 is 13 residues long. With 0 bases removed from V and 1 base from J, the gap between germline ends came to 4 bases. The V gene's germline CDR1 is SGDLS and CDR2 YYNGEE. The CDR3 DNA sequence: TGTGCCAGCAGCGTAGGAGGCCAAGAGACCCAGTACTTC. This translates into CASSVGGQETQYF.

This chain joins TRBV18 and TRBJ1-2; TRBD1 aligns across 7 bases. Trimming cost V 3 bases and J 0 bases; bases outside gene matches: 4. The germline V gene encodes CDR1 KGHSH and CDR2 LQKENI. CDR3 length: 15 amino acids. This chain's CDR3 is CASSPSGTANYGYTF. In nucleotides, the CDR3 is TGTGCCAGCTCACCTAGCGGGACAGCTAACTATGGCTACACCTTC.

CDR3 region: CASSPRGQGGSYEQYF. CDR3 nucleotides: TGTGCCAGCAGTCCTAGGGGCCAGGGGGGATCCTACGAGCAGTACTTC. The J gene is TRBJ2-7, the V gene TRBV27; maybe TRBD1 (7 bases). The V gene lost 5 bases and the J gene lost 1 base, with 18 bases spanning the gap. Germline CDR1 reads MNHEY; CDR2 reads SMNVEV (reference sequence). This CDR3 has 16 residues.